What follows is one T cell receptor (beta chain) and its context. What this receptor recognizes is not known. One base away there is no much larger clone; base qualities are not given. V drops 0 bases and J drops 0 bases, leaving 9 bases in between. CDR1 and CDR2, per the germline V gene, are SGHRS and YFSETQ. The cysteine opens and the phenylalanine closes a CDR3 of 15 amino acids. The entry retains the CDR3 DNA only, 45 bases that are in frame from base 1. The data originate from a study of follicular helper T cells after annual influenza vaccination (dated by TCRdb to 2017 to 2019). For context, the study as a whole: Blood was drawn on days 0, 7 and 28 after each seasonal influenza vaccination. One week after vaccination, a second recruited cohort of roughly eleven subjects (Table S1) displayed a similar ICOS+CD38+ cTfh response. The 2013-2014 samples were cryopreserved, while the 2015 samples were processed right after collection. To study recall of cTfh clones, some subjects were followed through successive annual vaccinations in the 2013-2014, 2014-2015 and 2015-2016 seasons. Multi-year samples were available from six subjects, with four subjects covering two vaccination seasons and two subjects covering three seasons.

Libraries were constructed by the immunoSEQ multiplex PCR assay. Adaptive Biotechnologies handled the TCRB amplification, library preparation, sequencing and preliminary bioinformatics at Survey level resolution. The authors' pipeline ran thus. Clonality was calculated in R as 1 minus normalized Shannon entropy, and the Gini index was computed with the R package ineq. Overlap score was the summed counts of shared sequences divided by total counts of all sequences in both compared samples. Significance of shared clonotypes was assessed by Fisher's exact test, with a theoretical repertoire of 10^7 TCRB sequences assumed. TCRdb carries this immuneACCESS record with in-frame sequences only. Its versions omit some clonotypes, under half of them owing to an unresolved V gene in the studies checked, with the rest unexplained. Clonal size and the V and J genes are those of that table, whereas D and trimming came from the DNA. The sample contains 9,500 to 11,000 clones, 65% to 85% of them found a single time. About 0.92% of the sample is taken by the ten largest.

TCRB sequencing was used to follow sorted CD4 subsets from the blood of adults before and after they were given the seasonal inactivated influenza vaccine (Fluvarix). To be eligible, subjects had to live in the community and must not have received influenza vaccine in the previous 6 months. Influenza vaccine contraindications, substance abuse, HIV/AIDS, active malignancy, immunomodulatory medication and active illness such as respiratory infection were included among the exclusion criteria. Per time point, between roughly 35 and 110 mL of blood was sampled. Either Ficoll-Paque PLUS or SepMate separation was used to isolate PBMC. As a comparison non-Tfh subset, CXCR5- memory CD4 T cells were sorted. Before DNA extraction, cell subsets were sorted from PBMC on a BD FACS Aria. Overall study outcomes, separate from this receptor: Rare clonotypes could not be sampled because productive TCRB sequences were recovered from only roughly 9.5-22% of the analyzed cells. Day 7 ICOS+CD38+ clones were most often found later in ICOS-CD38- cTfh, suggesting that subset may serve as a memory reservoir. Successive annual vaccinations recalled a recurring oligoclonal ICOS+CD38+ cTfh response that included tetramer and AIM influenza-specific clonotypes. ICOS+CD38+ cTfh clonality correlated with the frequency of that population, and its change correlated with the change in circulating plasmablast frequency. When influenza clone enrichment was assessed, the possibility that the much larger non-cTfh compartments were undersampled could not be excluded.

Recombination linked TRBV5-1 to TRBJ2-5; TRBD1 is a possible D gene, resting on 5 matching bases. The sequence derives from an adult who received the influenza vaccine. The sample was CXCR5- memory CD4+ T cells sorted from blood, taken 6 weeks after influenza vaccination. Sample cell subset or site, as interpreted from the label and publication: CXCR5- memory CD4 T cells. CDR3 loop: CASSLEAGYQETQYF. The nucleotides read TGCGCCAGCAGCTTGGAGGCAGGGTACCAAGAGACCCAGTACTTC.